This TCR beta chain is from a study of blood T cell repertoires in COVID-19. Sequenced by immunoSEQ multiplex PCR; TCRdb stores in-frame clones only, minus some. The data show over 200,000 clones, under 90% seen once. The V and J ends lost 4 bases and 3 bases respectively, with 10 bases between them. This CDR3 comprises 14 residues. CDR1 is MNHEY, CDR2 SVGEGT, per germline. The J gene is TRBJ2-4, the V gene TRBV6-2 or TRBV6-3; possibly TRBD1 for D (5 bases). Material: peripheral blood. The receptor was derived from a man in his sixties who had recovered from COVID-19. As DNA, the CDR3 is TGTGCCAGCAGTTTCACAGGCGGCAAAAACATTCAGTACTTC. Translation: CASSFTGGKNIQYF.